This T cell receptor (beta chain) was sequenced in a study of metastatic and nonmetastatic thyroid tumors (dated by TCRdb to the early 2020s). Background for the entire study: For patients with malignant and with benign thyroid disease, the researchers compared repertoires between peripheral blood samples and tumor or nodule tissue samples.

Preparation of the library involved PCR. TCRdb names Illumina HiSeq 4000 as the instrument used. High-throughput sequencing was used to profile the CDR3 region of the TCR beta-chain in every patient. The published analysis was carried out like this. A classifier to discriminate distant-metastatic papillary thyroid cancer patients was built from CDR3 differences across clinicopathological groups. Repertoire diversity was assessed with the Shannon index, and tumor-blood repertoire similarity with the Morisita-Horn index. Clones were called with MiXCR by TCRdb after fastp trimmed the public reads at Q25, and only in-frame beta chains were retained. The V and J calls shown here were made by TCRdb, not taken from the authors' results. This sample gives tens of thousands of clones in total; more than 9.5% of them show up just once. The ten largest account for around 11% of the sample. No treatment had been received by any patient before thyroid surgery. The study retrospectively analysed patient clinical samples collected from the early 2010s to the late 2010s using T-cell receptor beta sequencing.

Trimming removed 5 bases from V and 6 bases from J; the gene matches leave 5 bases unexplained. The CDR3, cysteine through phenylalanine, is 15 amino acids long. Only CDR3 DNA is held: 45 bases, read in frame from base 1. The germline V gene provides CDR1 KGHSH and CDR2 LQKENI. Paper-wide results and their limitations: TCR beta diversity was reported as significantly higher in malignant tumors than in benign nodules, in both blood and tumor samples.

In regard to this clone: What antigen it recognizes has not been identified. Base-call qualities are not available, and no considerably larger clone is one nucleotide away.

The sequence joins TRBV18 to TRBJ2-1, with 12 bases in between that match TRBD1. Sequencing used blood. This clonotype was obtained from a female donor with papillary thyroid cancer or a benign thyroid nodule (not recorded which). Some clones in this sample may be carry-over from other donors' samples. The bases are TGTGCCAGCTCAGCCGGGACAGGGGGCTTCAATGAGCAGTTCTTC. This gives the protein CASSAGTGGFNEQFF.